The source of this T cell receptor (beta chain) is a study of control samples from healthy donors and cancer patients. This CDR3 has 12 residues. Trimming left V 3 bases short and J 3 bases short, with 7 bases between. The germline V gene encodes CDR1 SGHKS and CDR2 YYEKEE (reference sequence). Using immunoSEQ multiplex PCR, the repertoire was profiled, and TCRdb retains in-frame clones only, with some absent. Of about 89,000 clones listed, about nine tenths are singletons. This clone was recorded only once. The rearrangement links TRBV5-5 to TRBJ2-7; D might be TRBD1 (5 bases). The receptor's source is a man aged 25 to 45 in good health. The sequencing sample was made of blood. In DNA form, the CDR3 reads TGTGCCAGCAGCTACACAGGCTACGAGCAGTACTTC. This sequence encodes CASSYTGYEQYF.